This TCR beta chain is drawn from a study of blood T cell repertoires in COVID-19. Study-level information: T cells, B-cell-depleted T cells, or PBMCs supplied cDNA or gDNA.

Sequencing was performed with immunoSEQ multiplex PCR; in TCRdb, only in-frame clones are kept and a portion is missing. The sample contains 87,000 or so clones, approximately 85% of which appear only once. Patients from Seattle were sampled longitudinally, starting during active infection. CDR3 length: 15 residues. Germline V gene lookup returns CDR1 MDHEN and CDR2 SYDVKM. The V and J ends lost 6 bases and 6 bases, in that order; junction bases with no gene match: 11. The sequencing input was peripheral blood. The chain couples TRBV28 to TRBJ2-7, with 10 bases matching TRBD2. The TCR comes from a woman over 75 with COVID-19, enrolled during active disease. The CDR3 bases are TGTGCCAGCAGGCGGGCTAGCGGGAGCCTGGGCGAGCAGTACTTC. Amino acids: CASRRASGSLGEQYF. Supplemented by reference TRBV28 and TRBJ2-7, the full variable domain reads DVKVTQSSRYLVKRTGEKVFLECVQDMDHENMFWYRQDPGLGLRLIYFSYDVKMKEKGDIPEGYSVSREKKERFSLILESASTNQTSMYLCASRRASGSLGEQYFGPGTRLTVT.